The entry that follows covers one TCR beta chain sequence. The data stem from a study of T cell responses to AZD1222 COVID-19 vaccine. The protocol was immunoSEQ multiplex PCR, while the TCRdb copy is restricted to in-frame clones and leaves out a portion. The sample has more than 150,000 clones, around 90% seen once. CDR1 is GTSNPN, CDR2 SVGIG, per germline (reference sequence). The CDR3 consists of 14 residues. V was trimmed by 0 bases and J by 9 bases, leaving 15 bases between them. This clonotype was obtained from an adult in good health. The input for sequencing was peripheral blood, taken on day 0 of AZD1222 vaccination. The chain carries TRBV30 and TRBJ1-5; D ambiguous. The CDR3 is CAWSVSGGLRPQHF. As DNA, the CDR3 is TGTGCCTGGAGTGTCTCCGGAGGGTTGAGGCCCCAGCATTTT. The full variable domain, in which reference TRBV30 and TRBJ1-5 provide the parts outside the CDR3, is SQTIHQWPATLVQPVGSPLSLECTVEGTSNPNLYWYRQAAGRGLQLLFYSVGIGQISSEVPQNLSASRPQDRQFILSSKKLLLSDSGFYLCAWSVSGGLRPQHFGDGTRLSIL.